The rows below give T cell receptor beta chains drawn from one sample of a study of regulatory T cells in long-lasting Graves disease. Each CDR3 protein is one row after TCRdb ran MiXCR on the multiplex PCR reads. The table lists 400,000 to 500,000 distinct CDR3 sequences, approximately 21% of them singletons. This sample comprised peripheral blood mononuclear cells (PBMCs), obtained when the disease was refractory, from a patient treated with antithyroid drugs. These receptors all stem from a female donor with Graves disease. Both conserved end residues are part of each CDR3. The D gene is left open where the match is weak. A clone size is listed for some rows: how often the clone was seen (once, few, many), or a class if it is expanded.

TRBJ1-2	few	.	TRBV29-1	13	TGCAGCGTCGACAGCACTACTAACTATGGCTACACCTTC	CSVDSTTNYGYTF
TRBJ2-5	.	.	TRBV19	12	TGTGCCAGTAGTAACGTCAGGGAGACCCAGTACTTC	CASSNVRETQYF
TRBJ2-6	many	.	TRBV2	17	TGTGCCAGCAGTGAAGGTTTAGGGTTCTACGGGGCCAACGTCCTGACTTTC	CASSEGLGFYGANVLTF
TRBJ2-5	once	TRBD2	TRBV7-2	15	TGTGCCAGCAGCCGACTAGCGGGAATTAGGGAGACCCAGTACTTC	CASSRLAGIRETQYF
TRBJ2-5	few	TRBD2	TRBV20-1	15	TGCAGTGCCCGAAGTCGAGCGGGGGGAACTGAGACCCAGTACTTC	CSARSRAGGTETQYF
TRBJ2-3	.	.	TRBV27	17	TGTGCCAGCAGCCTTATGGGTAGCGGTGACCGATGGGATACGCAGTATTTT	CASSLMGSGDRWDTQYF
TRBJ2-7	many	.	TRBV30	11	TGTGCCTGGAGTGTGGGGGACGAGCAGTACTTC	CAWSVGDEQYF
TRBJ2-5	many	TRBD1	TRBV28	15	TGTGCCACTCATACACCGGGACAGGGGGTCGTGACCCAGTACTTC	CATHTPGQGVVTQYF
TRBJ1-2	few	.	TRBV4-1	14	TGTGCCAGCAGCCAAGAGAGGGGAACCAATGGCTACACCTTC	CASSQERGTNGYTF
TRBJ2-7	few	TRBD1	TRBV9	14	TGTGCCAGCAGCGGCCGGGACAGACCCTACGAGCAGTACTTC	CASSGRDRPYEQYF
TRBJ1-2	many	.	TRBV7-2	15	TGTGCCAGCAGCGATAACGGGTGGGGAAGTATAGGCTACACCTTC	CASSDNGWGSIGYTF
TRBJ1-4	many	TRBD1	TRBV28	13	TGTGCCAGCAGAAGACAGGGAGGTGAAAAACTGTTTTTT	CASRRQGGEKLFF
TRBJ2-5	many	TRBD2	TRBV9	13	TGTGCCAGCAGCCCGCGGGAGCGAGAGACCCAGTACTTC	CASSPRERETQYF
TRBJ2-7	.	TRBD1	TRBV7-9	14	TGTGCCAACAGCTTAGTGACAGGGATTGACGAGCAGTACTTC	CANSLVTGIDEQYF
TRBJ2-6	few	.	TRBV20-1	15	TGCAGTGCTAGAATACAGGCCGCGGGGGCCAACGTCCTGACTTTC	CSARIQAAGANVLTF
TRBJ2-7	many	TRBD1	TRBV7-2	13	TGTGCCAGCAGCTCCGTTACAGGGGGCGAGCAGTACTTC	CASSSVTGGEQYF
TRBJ2-7	.	.	TRBV7-8	13	TGTGCCAGCAGCTGGTTCGGGGAGAGCGAGCAGTACTTC	CASSWFGESEQYF
TRBJ2-7	many	TRBD2	TRBV20-1	13	TGCAGTGCTGGTATAGCGGGATCCTACGAGCAGTACTTC	CSAGIAGSYEQYF
TRBJ2-7	.	.	TRBV6-1	11	TGTGCCAGCAGTGATCGGGCCGAGCAGTACTTC	CASSDRAEQYF
TRBJ1-4	few	.	TRBV12-3/TRBV12-4	12	TGTGCCAGCAGAGGGCAGGATGAAAAACTGTTTTTT	CASRGQDEKLFF
TRBJ2-7	many	TRBD2	TRBV28	15	TGTGCCAGCAGACAAGGAGCGGGAGCGCTCATCGAGCAGTACTTC	CASRQGAGALIEQYF
TRBJ1-2	.	TRBD1	TRBV7-9	15	TGTGCCAGCAGCAGCCCGGGACAGGGAAACTATGGCTGCACCTTC	CASSSPGQGNYGCTF
TRBJ2-3	.	TRBD2	TRBV7-2	16	TGTGCCAGCAGCTGGGGACTAGCGGTGGAGGGAGATACGCAGTATTTT	CASSWGLAVEGDTQYF
TRBJ2-3	many	.	TRBV7-2	15	TGTGCCAGCACCTACTCCACGACTAGCACAGATACGCAGTATTTT	CASTYSTTSTDTQYF
TRBJ2-1	few	.	TRBV28	15	TGTGCCAGCAGTTTAAGGGAGACGTCCTACAATGAGCAGTTCTTC	CASSLRETSYNEQFF
TRBJ2-7	once	.	TRBV5-1	14	TGCGCCAGCAGCTTGGCCGGACAGAACTACGAGCAGTACTTC	CASSLAGQNYEQYF
TRBJ1-4	few	TRBD1	TRBV3-1	15	TGTGCCAGCAGCCAAGAAGGGGCAGGGGGCGGAAAACTGTTTTTT	CASSQEGAGGGKLFF